The subject of this entry is one T cell receptor beta chain. This record comes from a study of PD-L1 blockade in urothelial cancer. Study overall: Each participant's history included 0 to 3 prior chemotherapy regimens. Blood analysis took place 3 weeks (second dose) and 6 weeks after treatment start. Per blood sample, T cells had a median of about 130,000.

Trimming stripped 8 bases from V and 4 bases from J, with 21 bases between. Looked up from germline, CDR1 is SNHLY and CDR2 is FYNNEI. This CDR3 spans 15 amino acids. Assay used: immunoSEQ multiplex PCR; TCRdb lists only in-frame clones, some missing. The data hold around 33,000 clones, with around 79% observed a single time. Locally advanced or metastatic urothelial carcinoma affected all patients. This TCR was recovered from a man aged 65-85 years with urothelial cancer. The sequenced sample was PBMCs, obtained around atezolizumab (anti-PD-L1) treatment. The gene calls are TRBV2 and TRBJ2-7; tentative D call: TRBD1 (6 bases). CDR3 sequence (DNA): TGTGCCAGCGGGGAGCCAGGGGTTACCTCTTACGAGCAGTACTTC. Its translation is CASGEPGVTSYEQYF.